This TCR beta chain was identified in a study of radiotherapy plus CTLA-4 blockade in lung cancer. The overall study: There were objective responses in 15% to 20% of patients, and over 30% had disease control. Study-wide results and caveats: The authors reported that early blood T cell clone dynamics, with interferon-beta, best predicted response. Blood TCR clones of tumor origin expanded after radiotherapy plus ipilimumab.

TCRdb keeps only in-frame clones here, not all; method: immunoSEQ multiplex PCR. The sample records roughly 59,000 clones, approximately 68% being singletons. Per germline, CDR1 SGDLS and CDR2 YYNGEE. The V end lost 3 bases, the J end lost 7 bases, and 16 bases lay between the germline ends. The CDR3 loop spans 14 amino acids. As for this clone: The antigen is not known.

Alongside CTLA-4 blockade with ipilimumab, patients with chemo-refractory metastatic non-small-cell lung cancer received focal radiation. The gene calls are TRBV9 and TRBJ1-1; D not resolved. The source is a human donor with non-small cell lung cancer whose response to radiotherapy plus ipilimumab could not be evaluated. The sequencing here drew on peripheral blood, taken from a patient treated with radiotherapy plus ipilimumab. This CDR3 reads CASSAPGTTFEAFF. The CDR3 region has the DNA TGTGCCAGCAGCGCCCCGGGTACCACTTTTGAAGCTTTCTTT.